The present T cell receptor beta chain was sequenced within a study of blood T cell repertoires in COVID-19. Study-level background: The United States, Italy and Spain were the sources of the acute and convalescent COVID-19 samples.

Per the original data handling: Amplified reference gene primers provided the basis for estimating nucleated cell counts. Repertoires were generated with immunoSEQ multiplex PCR, while TCRdb's copy carries only in-frame clones and drops some. V and J calls plus clone size are reproduced from that table; the DNA served to infer D and trimming. Here the sample spans approximately 190,000 clones, 88% being singletons. CDR3 length: 17 residues. Germline CDR1 SGHNT, CDR2 YYREEE (reference sequence). Trimming removed 4 bases from V and 2 bases from J; junction bases left unmatched: 9. The sequenced material came from peripheral blood. The chain uses TRBV5-4 and TRBJ2-2, with 9 bases that match TRBD1. The receptor comes from a man aged 40-55 years with active or convalescent COVID-19. The CDR3 DNA reads TGTGCCAGCAGCCCGACAGGGGGGCGTAGAAACACCGGGGAGCTGTTTTTT. This gives the protein CASSPTGGRRNTGELFF.